This TCR beta chain stems from a study of T-cell reconstitution after alpha-beta-depleted transplantation in children. Using unique molecular identifiers, the investigators prepared the TCRbeta library. MiXCR, run by TCRdb on the PCR reads, gives a single entry per CDR3 protein. The table includes approximately 350,000 distinct CDR3 sequences, about 9.4% detected once. This clonotype was counted ten times or more. This receptor was taken from a human donor who donated a stem cell graft to a child with acute lymphoblastic leukemia. The sequences come from PBMCs from the stem cell graft donor, collected from the stem cell graft.

This CDR3 reads CASSRTSGRRTDTQYF. CDR3 in DNA: TGCGCCAGCAGCCGGACTAGCGGGAGACGCACAGATACGCAGTATTTT. The chain carries TRBV5-1 and TRBJ2-3; 13 nucleotides agree with TRBD2. Looked up from germline, CDR1 is SGHRS and CDR2 is YFSETQ. V lost 4 bases to trimming and J lost 1 base; unmatched junction nucleotides: 3. The CDR3 runs to 16 residues.